The clone carrying this TCR beta chain was detected once. The CDR3 covers 14 residues. Germline values: CDR1 SGHRS, CDR2 YFSETQ. J was trimmed by 6 bases and V by 4 bases; bases with no gene match: 10. Clones were sequenced by immunoSEQ multiplex PCR, and TCRdb holds only the in-frame ones, with some missing. Of tens of thousands of clones listed, about three quarters were seen once; the top ten hold less than 8%. The entry originates in a study of preoperative IRX-2 immunotherapy in early breast cancer. Indicated treatment: preoperative locoregional IRX-2 cytokine immunotherapy. Preoperative locoregional IRX-2 cytokine immunotherapy was tested in the phase Ib source study.

J is TRBJ2-7 and V is TRBV5-1, with 7 bases identical to TRBD1. Sequencing used lymph node tissue, obtained after IRX-2 immunotherapy. This receptor was identified in a human donor with breast cancer. CDR3 protein: CASSPATGQFEQYF. The CDR3 DNA follows: TGCGCCAGCAGCCCGGCGACGGGACAGTTCGAGCAGTACTTC.